The rows below give T cell receptor beta chains drawn from one sample of a study of blood T cell repertoires in COVID-19. Profiling relied on immunoSEQ multiplex PCR, and the TCRdb table lists in-frame clones only, not all of them. This table holds 380,000 or so clones, roughly 87% found once. The sample taken for sequencing was PBMCs or T cells enriched from blood (not recorded which). The receptors were gathered from a woman between 35 and 50 years old with acute COVID-19. The CDR3 runs from the conserved cysteine through the conserved F or W. A D gene is named only where the DNA matches it firmly. Clone size is stated in some rows and not others, as once, few, many or a class when expanded.

d_gene,v_gene,j_gene,abundance,CDR3nt,CDR3aa
-,TRBV7-9,TRBJ2-2,few,TGTGCCAGCAGCCCTCAGAGACTATCCGGGGAGCTGTTTTTT,CASSPQRLSGELFF
TRBD1,TRBV13,TRBJ2-2,-,TGTGCCAGCAGACCCACCGGGACAGGGGCCTTCTTCAACACCGGGGAGCTGTTTTTT,CASRPTGTGAFFNTGELFF
-,TRBV10-2,TRBJ1-6,once,TGCGCCAGCAGTGAGTCATCACTTATTTCACCCCTCCACTTT,CASSESSLISPLHF
-,TRBV5-1,TRBJ1-2,-,TGCGCCAGCAGCTTGGCCTCGAGGACGGGAGGAGGCTACACCTTC,CASSLASRTGGGYTF
-,TRBV9,TRBJ2-7,-,TGTGCCAGCAGCGTAAGCGGGTTAAGCTCCTACGAGCAGTACTTC,CASSVSGLSSYEQYF
-,TRBV30,TRBJ2-5,-,TGTGCCTGGAGTGTAGTAGGGACTGCCGTAGGGACCCAGTACTTC,CAWSVVGTAVGTQYF
-,TRBV7-2,TRBJ1-5,few,TGTGCCAGCAGCTCCTCGGGTTATCAGCCCCAGCATTTT,CASSSSGYQPQHF
-,TRBV21-1,TRBJ2-7,-,TGTGCCAGCAGCAATGGTCGGGGGGGCTTCGAGCAGTACTTC,CASSNGRGGFEQYF
-,TRBV5-4,TRBJ2-7,-,TGTGCCAGCAGCTTGGAGTTCGGGTTCGAGCAGTACTTC,CASSLEFGFEQYF
TRBD1,TRBV7-2,TRBJ2-4,-,TGTGCCAGCGGGGACAGGGTCGCGAACATTCAGTACTTC,CASGDRVANIQYF
-,TRBV6-5,TRBJ1-2,-,TGTGCCAGCAGGAGAGACTTGAGGGGCTACACCTTC,CASRRDLRGYTF
-,TRBV6-5,TRBJ1-2,-,TGTGCCAGCAGCCAGGACAGCTATGGCTACACCTTC,CASSQDSYGYTF
-,TRBV6-5,TRBJ1-1,-,TGTGCCAGCAGTCCACGAGTCGGGGGGCACGCTTTCTTT,CASSPRVGGHAFF
-,TRBV10-3,TRBJ2-7,-,TGTGCCATCAGTGAGTCGGAGGACTACGAGCAGTACTTC,CAISESEDYEQYF
TRBD1,TRBV5-4,TRBJ1-4,-,TGTGCCAGCAGCCGACTTCCGGGACAGGGACGGGAAAAACTGTTTTTT,CASSRLPGQGREKLFF
-,TRBV7-9,TRBJ1-1,-,TGTGCAGCACGGGGGAGCACTGAAGCTTTCTTT,CAARGSTEAFF
TRBD2,TRBV19,TRBJ2-1,-,TGTGCCAGTAGTATTTCCAGCGGGGGCCACAATGAGCAGTTCTTC,CASSISSGGHNEQFF
-,TRBV5-1,TRBJ2-5,once,TGCGCCAGCAGCTTGGACTCGCGGGGCCCCCAAGAGACCCAGTACTTC,CASSLDSRGPQETQYF
TRBD1,TRBV7-9,TRBJ2-7,-,TGTGCCAGCAGCGCTGGACAGGGTGGGTACGAGCAGTACTTC,CASSAGQGGYEQYF
-,TRBV21-1,TRBJ1-5,-,TGTGCCAGCAGCAAACTTTTGGAGCGTGGCAGGGAGGCTCAGCCCCAGCATTTT,CASSKLLERGREAQPQHF
-,TRBV9,TRBJ1-1,-,TGTGCCAGCAGCGTAGCGGGGGACCTGAACACTGAAGCTTTCTTT,CASSVAGDLNTEAFF
-,TRBV5-1,TRBJ2-3,-,TGCGCCAGCAGCGACCAGGGCACAGATACGCAGTATTTT,CASSDQGTDTQYF
-,TRBV4-2,TRBJ1-3,-,TGTGCCAGCAGCCAACGGGGTGAAAGGGTATTTGGAAACACCATATATTTT,CASSQRGERVFGNTIYF
TRBD1,TRBV30,TRBJ2-5,-,TGTGCCTGGAGAGAACAGGGGGGCCAAGAGACCCAGTACTTC,CAWREQGGQETQYF
-,TRBV9,TRBJ1-2,-,TGTGCCAGCAGCGTAGGACAGGAACCCTACGGCTACACCTTC,CASSVGQEPYGYTF
TRBD1,TRBV5-1,TRBJ1-3,-,TGCGCCAGCAGCGCTACAGGGGGCTCTGGAAACACCATATATTTT,CASSATGGSGNTIYF
-,TRBV5-5,TRBJ2-2,-,TGTGCCAGCAGCTTGGAAGCAGGGACGAACACCGGGGAGCTGTTTTTT,CASSLEAGTNTGELFF
TRBD1,TRBV30,TRBJ1-5,few,TGTGCCTGGAGTGTAGCCCCCGAGGGGGCAGGTCAGCCCCAGCATTTT,CAWSVAPEGAGQPQHF
TRBD2,TRBV5-1,TRBJ2-3,-,TGCGCCAGCAGCTTGGACGGCGGGGGGGCTCCTAGCACAGATACGCAGTATTTT,CASSLDGGGAPSTDTQYF